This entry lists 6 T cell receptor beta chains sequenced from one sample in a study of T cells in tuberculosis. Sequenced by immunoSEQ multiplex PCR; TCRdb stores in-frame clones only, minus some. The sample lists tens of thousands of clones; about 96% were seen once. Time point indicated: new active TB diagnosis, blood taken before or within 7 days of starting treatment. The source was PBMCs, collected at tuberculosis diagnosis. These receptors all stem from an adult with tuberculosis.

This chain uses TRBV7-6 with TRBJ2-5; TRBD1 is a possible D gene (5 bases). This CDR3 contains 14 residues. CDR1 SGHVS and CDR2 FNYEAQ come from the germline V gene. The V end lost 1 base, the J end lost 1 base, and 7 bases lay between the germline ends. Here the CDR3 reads CASSLEGIQETQYF. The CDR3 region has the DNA TGTGCCAGCAGCTTAGAGGGGATCCAAGAGACCCAGTACTTC.

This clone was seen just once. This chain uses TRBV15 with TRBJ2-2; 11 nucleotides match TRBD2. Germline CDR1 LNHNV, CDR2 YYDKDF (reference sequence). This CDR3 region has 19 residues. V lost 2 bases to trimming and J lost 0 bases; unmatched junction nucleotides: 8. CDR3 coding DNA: TGTGCCACCAGCAGATTAGGGGGGACTAGCGGTACGAACACCGGGGAGCTGTTTTTT. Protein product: CATSRLGGTSGTNTGELFF.

DNA of the CDR3: TGTGCCAGCAGCTTACGGTTGCCCCCTGTAGCTTTCTTT. Encoded protein: CASSLRLPPVAFF. This sequence joins TRBV7-2 and TRBJ1-1; D not resolved. V lost 2 bases and J lost 10, with 14 bases in between. CDR3 size: 13 residues. From germline, CDR1 is SGHTA and CDR2 FQGNSA.

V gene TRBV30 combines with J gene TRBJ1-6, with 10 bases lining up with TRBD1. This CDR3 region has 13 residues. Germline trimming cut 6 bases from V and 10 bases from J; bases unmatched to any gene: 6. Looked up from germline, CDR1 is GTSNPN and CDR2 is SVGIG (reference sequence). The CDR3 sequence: CACRTGGNSPLHF. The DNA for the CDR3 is TGTGCCTGCAGGACAGGGGGTAACTCACCCCTCCACTTT.

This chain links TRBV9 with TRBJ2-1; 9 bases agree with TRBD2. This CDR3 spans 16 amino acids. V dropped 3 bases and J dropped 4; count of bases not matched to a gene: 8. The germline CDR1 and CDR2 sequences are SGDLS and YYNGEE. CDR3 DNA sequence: TGTGCCAGCAGCGCCTACAGCGGGAGGTCTTACAATGAGCAGTTCTTC. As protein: CASSAYSGRSYNEQFF.

This chain's CDR3 is CASSQLGASSYNEQFF. CDR3 bases: TGTGCCAGCAGCCAGTTAGGGGCAAGCTCCTACAATGAGCAGTTCTTC. The chain recombines TRBV4-2 with TRBJ2-1; D is possibly TRBD1 (5 bases). The CDR3 contains 16 residues. CDR1 is LGHNA and CDR2 is YNFKEQ in the germline V gene. The ends were cut back, 3 bases at V and 0 bases at J, with 12 bases in the middle.